The present T cell receptor (beta chain) was sequenced within a study of blood T cells in healthy people across ages. Regarding the study as a whole: Significant beta diversity loss was already apparent by age around 40, declining roughly linearly.

Next came a second PCR, run for about 7 to 12 cycles, which used a sample-barcoded 5' primer along with a J-beta primer mix. TCRdb processed the 5' RACE reads anew with MiXCR; each CDR3 protein has one entry. The profile covers approximately 1.5 million distinct CDR3 sequences, with 34% appearing a single time and roughly 12% taken by the ten largest. There are many counts of this clonotype. The antigen is unknown. V shed 8 bases, J shed 0 bases, and the junction held 9 bases outside the gene matches. CDR1 SQVTM and CDR2 ANQGSEA come from the germline V gene. The CDR3 loop spans 16 amino acids. The gene calls are TRBV29-1 and TRBJ2-1, with 11 bases lining up with TRBD2. Sample: blood. The origin of this receptor is a woman aged 25 to 39 in good health. The chain's CDR3 is CSLTGTSGFSYNEQFF. The DNA for the CDR3 is TGCAGCCTGACCGGGACTAGCGGTTTCTCCTACAATGAGCAGTTCTTC.